This T cell receptor (beta chain) comes out of a study of blood T cells in healthy people across ages. For the second PCR, which ran for about 6 to 11 cycles, a sample-barcoded 5' primer and a J-beta primer mix were used. Each CDR3 protein gets one entry after TCRdb re-called the 5' RACE reads with MiXCR. The sample includes about 730,000 distinct CDR3 sequences, roughly 43% seen only once; the top ten take 20% to 25%. Details on this clonotype: What it binds is unknown.

General study findings and limits: Estimates of diversity drawn from one million T cells were considered underestimates. With unsorted PBMCs, a conclusive comparison of naive versus antigen-experienced cells was not possible.

Trimming shortened V by 4 bases and J by 6 bases, and 7 bases separated the two germline ends. The CDR3 covers 10 residues. Germline CDR1 and CDR2: DFQATT and SNEGSKA (reference sequence). Specimen: blood. This chain links TRBV20-1 with TRBJ2-7; D not resolved. The receptor was derived from a woman aged 55 to 70 in good health. The CDR3 loop reads CSAKIPEQYF. The DNA for the CDR3 is TGCAGTGCTAAAATTCCCGAGCAGTACTTC.